The 6 T cell receptor beta chains below all came from one sample that was sequenced in a study of T cells in localized non-small cell lung cancer. Profiling relied on immunoSEQ multiplex PCR, and the TCRdb table lists in-frame clones only, not all of them. The data show tens of thousands of clones, with roughly 87% seen just once and 1.1% held by the top ten. The sequenced sample was peripheral blood, obtained before any cancer treatment. The receptors derive from a woman aged 40-69 years with stage I lung adenocarcinoma.

The CDR3: CASSPPIRDRYTF. The CDR3 nucleotides read TGTGCCAGCTCACCACCGATCCGGGATCGCTACACCTTC. The genes are TRBV18 and TRBJ1-2; no reliable D call. Trimming pared 0 bases from V and 9 bases from J, leaving 11 bases between. The CDR3 covers 13 residues. Germline lookup yields CDR1 KGHSH and CDR2 LQKENI.

The V gene is TRBV4-1, the J gene TRBJ1-6; D ambiguous. Looked up from germline, CDR1 is MGHRA and CDR2 is YSYEKL. Trimming stripped 0 bases from V and 0 bases from J, with 15 bases between. The CDR3 has 19 residues. CDR3 sequence reads: CASSQDLFGLSSYNSPLHF. The CDR3 nucleotides read TGCGCCAGCAGCCAAGATCTATTTGGGCTGAGCTCCTATAATTCACCCCTCCACTTT.

The V call is TRBV29-1, the J call TRBJ1-4; tentative D call: TRBD1 (6 bases). The V end lost 4 bases, the J end lost 7 bases, and 16 bases lay between the germline ends. The germline gives CDR1 SQVTM, CDR2 ANQGSEA. The CDR3 is 14 residues long. CDR3 sequence: CSVGRGGSSEKLFF. CDR3 DNA: TGCAGCGTTGGACGGGGGGGCTCTAGTGAAAAACTGTTTTTT.

V gene TRBV30 combines with J gene TRBJ2-3; 7 nucleotides line up with TRBD2. This CDR3 region has 14 residues. J lost 7 bases, V lost 0 bases, and 7 bases had no gene match. Germline CDR1 is GTSNPN and CDR2 is SVGIG (reference sequence). The CDR3 region has the DNA TGTGCCTGGAGTGTCGGTGGGGGGGAGAATACGCAGTATTTT. This sequence encodes CAWSVGGGENTQYF.

The V and J genes are TRBV6-6 and TRBJ1-1; D is unresolved. V gave up 8 bases and J gave up 4 bases, with 17 bases separating them. The CDR3 is 14 amino acids. Germline CDR1 MNHNY, CDR2 SVGAGI (reference sequence). The CDR3: CASRKDRWGTEAFF. CDR3 coding DNA: TGTGCCAGCCGAAAGGACCGTTGGGGCACTGAAGCTTTCTTT.

The CDR3 bases are TGTGCCAGCAGCAACAAAGCCCGGTCGGGGGACATAAACTATGGCTACACCTTC. It encodes CASSNKARSGDINYGYTF. The rearrangement links TRBV21-1 to TRBJ1-2. TRBV21-1 is deemed a pseudogene. CDR3 length equals 18 residues.